This passage covers 9 T cell receptor beta chains from one sample sequenced in a study of beta chain features in type 1 diabetes (dated by TCRdb to the late 2010s). Libraries were made using the immunoSEQ multiplex PCR assay. The entire amount of isolated RNA was reverse transcribed using the High Capacity cDNA Reverse Transcription Kit, so the sequenced TCRB transcripts were expressed ones. Drawn from immuneACCESS, this table holds only the in-frame rearrangements with V and J called that TCRdb kept. Clones are partly lost; checked studies trace under half to an unresolved V gene and leave the rest unexplained. The sample has 310,000 or so clones on record, 9.5% to 12% of them singletons. The ten largest clonotypes hold over 0.015% of the sample. What was sequenced was naive CD4+ T cells from blood. The cell subset or site label of this sample denotes: true naive CD4+ T cells. The receptors here all came from a woman between 25 and 40 years old in good health.

This clone has just a few counts. This sequence joins TRBV28 and TRBJ2-5; TRBD2 might be the D (6 bases). CDR1 and CDR2 (germline): MDHEN, SYDVKM. There are 15 residues in the CDR3. The V gene lost 6 bases and the J gene lost 3 bases, with 17 bases spanning the gap. CDR3 in amino acids: CASRPSTSKKETQYF. The CDR3 region has the DNA TGTGCCAGCAGGCCTTCGACTAGTAAAAAAGAGACCCAGTACTTC.

The chain is built from TRBV18 and TRBJ2-7; 8 nucleotides agree with TRBD1. Trimming removed 4 bases from V and 5 bases from J; junction bases left unmatched: 10. Germline CDR1 KGHSH, CDR2 LQKENI. This CDR3 spans 15 amino acids. The CDR3 is CASSLRVSGGDEQYF. The DNA for the CDR3 is TGTGCCAGCTCACTACGGGTGTCAGGGGGCGACGAGCAGTACTTC.

This clone was counted between two and nine times. The V call is TRBV5-5, the J call TRBJ1-5; tentative D call: TRBD1 (6 bases). Germline V gene lookup returns CDR1 SGHKS and CDR2 YYEKEE (reference sequence). This CDR3 spans 15 amino acids. Trimming pared 0 bases from V and 0 bases from J, leaving 7 bases between. CDR3 region: CASSLGQVSNQPQHF. CDR3 bases: TGTGCCAGCAGCTTGGGACAGGTTAGCAATCAGCCCCAGCATTTT.

The chain couples TRBV25-1 to TRBJ1-1; TRBD1 aligns across 9 bases. The CDR3 loop spans 13 amino acids. With 7 bases clipped from V and 6 bases from J, the junction kept 6 bases outside the gene matches. CDR1 is MGHDK and CDR2 is SYGVNS in the germline V gene. This chain's CDR3 is CASNRGQGAEAFF. CDR3 coding DNA: TGTGCCAGCAACAGGGGGCAGGGGGCTGAAGCTTTCTTT.

The chain has TRBV5-6 and TRBJ2-7, with 10 bases lining up with TRBD1. Trimming removed 4 bases from V and 5 bases from J; junction bases left unmatched: 9. The CDR3 spans 15 residues. In germline, CDR1 is SGHDT, CDR2 YYEEEE. The CDR3 DNA reads TGTGCCAGCAGCCCGCTATGGGACAGGGGAAACGAGCAGTACTTC. This encodes CASSPLWDRGNEQYF.

The gene calls are TRBV5-6 and TRBJ2-5; the match to TRBD2 covers 12 bases. In germline, CDR1 is SGHDT, CDR2 YYEEEE. The junction had 8 bases not matched to a gene; V was cut back by 4 bases and J by 1 base. The length of the CDR3 is 17 residues. CDR3 sequence: CASSTGLAGYLQETQYF. For the CDR3, the DNA is TGTGCCAGCAGCACCGGACTAGCGGGGTATCTCCAAGAGACCCAGTACTTC. The entire variable domain, with the rest obtained from reference TRBV5-6 and TRBJ2-5, is as follows: DAGVTQSPTHLIKTRGQQVTLRCSPKSGHDTVSWYQQALGQGPQFIFQYYEEEERQRGNFPDRFSGHQFPNYSSELNVNALLLGDSALYLCASSTGLAGYLQETQYFGPGTRLLVL.

A few counts support this clone. CDR3 DNA sequence: TGTGCCACCGAGGGGACTAGTGGGTACAATGAGCAGTTCTTC. Amino acids: CATEGTSGYNEQFF. V is TRBV10-3 and J is TRBJ2-1, with TRBD2 identical over 8 bases. Germline V gives CDR1 ENHRY, CDR2 SYGVKD. V trimming: 10 bases; J trimming: 4 bases; junction bases outside the gene matches: 9. The CDR3 runs 14 residues.

The chain couples TRBV7-6 to TRBJ1-1; TRBD1 might be the D (5 bases). Germline V gene sequence: CDR1 SGHVS, CDR2 FNYEAQ. Trimming stripped 3 bases from V and 3 bases from J, with 8 bases between. The CDR3 is 13 amino acids. The CDR3 loop reads CASSLQGDTEAFF. The DNA of the CDR3 is TGTGCCAGCAGCTTGCAGGGTGACACTGAAGCTTTCTTT.

This clone was picked up a small number of times. This sequence joins TRBV7-9 and TRBJ2-1; tentatively, D is TRBD2 (6 bases). Germline V gene sequence: CDR1 SEHNR, CDR2 FQNEAQ (reference sequence). The CDR3 is 14 residues long. The V end lost 5 bases, the J end lost 4 bases, and 12 bases lay between the germline ends. CDR3 sequence (DNA): TGTGCCAGCAGCCCGGGGCGGGGTTACAATGAGCAGTTCTTC. Protein sequence: CASSPGRGYNEQFF.